This entry lists 5 T cell receptor beta chains sequenced from one sample in a study of blood T cell repertoires in COVID-19. Method: immunoSEQ multiplex PCR; TCRdb's copy keeps in-frame clones and lacks some. The repertoire has some 260,000 clones, more than 60% of them found once; the top ten carry 3% to 4%. Sequences were obtained from peripheral blood. The receptors shown here come from a woman in her thirties or forties with active or convalescent COVID-19.

CDR3 sequence: CASSLGQGAYNEQFF. The CDR3 DNA follows: TGTGCCAGCTCACTGGGACAGGGAGCCTACAATGAGCAGTTCTTC. The chain is built from TRBV18 and TRBJ2-1; TRBD1 aligns across 9 bases. The CDR3 contains 15 residues. V lost 4 bases to trimming and J lost 2 bases; unmatched junction nucleotides: 3. Germline CDR1 KGHSH, CDR2 LQKENI.

This chain's CDR3 is CASTPQGALGNTIYF. The CDR3 nucleotides are TGTGCCAGTACCCCGCAGGGGGCGCTCGGAAACACCATATATTTT. This chain links TRBV19 with TRBJ1-3; 8 positions match TRBD1. With V trimmed by 7 bases and J by 4 bases, 9 bases remained unmatched. This CDR3 spans 15 amino acids. Germline V gives CDR1 LNHDA, CDR2 SQIVND (reference sequence).

This CDR3 reads CASSLVGGPGNYGYTF. The CDR3, as DNA: TGTGCCAGCAGCTTAGTGGGGGGGCCGGGGAACTATGGCTACACCTTC. V usage is TRBV7-8 and J usage is TRBJ1-2, with TRBD1 as a possible D gene (6 bases). Trimming removed 1 base from V and 2 bases from J, with 14 bases in between. The CDR3 has 16 residues. CDR1 and CDR2 (germline): SGHVS, FQNEAQ.

This clone was observed a few times. The V and J genes are TRBV29-1 and TRBJ1-5; 7 bases fit TRBD1. V was clipped by 4 bases and J by 2 bases; unmatched bases: 5. CDR1 and CDR2 (germline): SQVTM, ANQGSEA. The CDR3 has 14 amino acids. The CDR3 loop reads CSVVGQDGNQPQHF. The CDR3 DNA sequence: TGCAGCGTTGTCGGACAGGACGGCAATCAGCCCCAGCATTTT. Supplemented by reference TRBV29-1 and TRBJ1-5, the full variable domain reads SAVISQKPSRDICQRGTSLTIQCQVDSQVTMMFWYRQQPGQSLTLIATANQGSEATYESGFVIDKFPISRPNLTFSTLTVSNMSPEDSSIYLCSVVGQDGNQPQHFGDGTRLSIL.

Many counts were recorded for this clone. The chain couples TRBV6-5 to TRBJ1-2; D is unclear. V lost 4 bases to trimming and J lost 4 bases, with 16 bases between them. The CDR3 has 15 residues. The germline V gene encodes CDR1 MNHEY and CDR2 SVGAGI. DNA for the CDR3: TGTGCCAGCAGTTTCGGGTCCCCGGAGGCCTATGGCTACACCTTC. It codes for CASSFGSPEAYGYTF.